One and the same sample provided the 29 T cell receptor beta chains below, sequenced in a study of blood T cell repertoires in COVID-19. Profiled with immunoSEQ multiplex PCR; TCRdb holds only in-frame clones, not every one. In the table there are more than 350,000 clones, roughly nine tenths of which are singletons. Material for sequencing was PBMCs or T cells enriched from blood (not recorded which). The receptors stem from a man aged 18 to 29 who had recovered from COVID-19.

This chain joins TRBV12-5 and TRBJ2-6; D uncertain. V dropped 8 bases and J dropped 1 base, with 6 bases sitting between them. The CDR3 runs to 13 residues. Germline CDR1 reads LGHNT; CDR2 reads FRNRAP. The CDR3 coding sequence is TGTGCTAGTAGCCAATCTGGGGCCAACGTCCTGACTTTC. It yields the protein CASSQSGANVLTF.

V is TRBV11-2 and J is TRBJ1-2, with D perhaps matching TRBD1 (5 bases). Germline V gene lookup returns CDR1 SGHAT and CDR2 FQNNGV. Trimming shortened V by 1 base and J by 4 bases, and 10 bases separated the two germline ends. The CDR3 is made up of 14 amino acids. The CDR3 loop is CASSLVDRTYGYTF. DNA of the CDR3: TGTGCCAGCAGCTTAGTCGACAGAACCTATGGCTACACCTTC.

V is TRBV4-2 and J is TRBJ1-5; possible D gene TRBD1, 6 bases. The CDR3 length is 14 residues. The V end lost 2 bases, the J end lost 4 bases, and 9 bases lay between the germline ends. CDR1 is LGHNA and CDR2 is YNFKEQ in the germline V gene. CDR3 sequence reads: CASSQSGVNQPQHF. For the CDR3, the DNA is TGTGCCAGCAGCCAATCAGGGGTTAATCAGCCCCAGCATTTT.

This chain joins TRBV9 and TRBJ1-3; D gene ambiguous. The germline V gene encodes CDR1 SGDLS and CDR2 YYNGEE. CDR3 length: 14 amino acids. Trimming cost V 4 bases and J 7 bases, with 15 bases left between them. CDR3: CASSLGLHGNTIYF. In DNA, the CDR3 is TGTGCCAGCAGCCTCGGACTACACGGGAACACCATATATTTT.

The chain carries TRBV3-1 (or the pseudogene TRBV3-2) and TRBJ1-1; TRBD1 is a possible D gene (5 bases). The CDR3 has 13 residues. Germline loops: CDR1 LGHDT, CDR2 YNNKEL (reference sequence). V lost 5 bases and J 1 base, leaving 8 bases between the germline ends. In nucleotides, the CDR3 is TGTGCCAGCAGCTTTACAGGGAACACTGAAGCTTTCTTT. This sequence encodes CASSFTGNTEAFF.

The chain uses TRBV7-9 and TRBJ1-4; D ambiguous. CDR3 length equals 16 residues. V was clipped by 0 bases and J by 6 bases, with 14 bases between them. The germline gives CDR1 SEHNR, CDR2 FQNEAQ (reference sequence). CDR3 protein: CASSLARGGYDEKLFF. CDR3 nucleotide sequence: TGTGCCAGCAGCTTAGCGCGTGGAGGGTATGATGAAAAACTGTTTTTT.

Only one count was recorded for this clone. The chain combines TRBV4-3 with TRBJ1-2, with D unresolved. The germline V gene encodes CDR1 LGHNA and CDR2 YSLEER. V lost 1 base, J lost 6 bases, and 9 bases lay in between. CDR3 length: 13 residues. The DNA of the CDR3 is TGCGCCAGCAGCCAAGGGCGGGAAGATGGCTACACCTTC. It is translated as CASSQGREDGYTF.

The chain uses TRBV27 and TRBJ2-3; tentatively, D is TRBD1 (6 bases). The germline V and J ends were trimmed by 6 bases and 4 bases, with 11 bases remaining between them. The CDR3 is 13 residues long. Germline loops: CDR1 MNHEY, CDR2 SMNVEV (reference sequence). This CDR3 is CASRLQGADTQYF. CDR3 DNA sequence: TGTGCCAGCAGGCTACAGGGAGCAGATACGCAGTATTTT.

For the CDR3, the DNA is TGCGCCAGCTCAGGGGGTGGGAACACTGAAGCTTTCTTT. Amino acid sequence: CASSGGGNTEAFF. This rearrangement joins TRBV10-1 to TRBJ1-1; 7 bases are shared with TRBD1. V lost 8 bases and J lost 1; bases outside the gene matches: 4. The germline CDR1 and CDR2 sequences are WNHNN and SYGVQD (reference sequence). The CDR3 runs to 13 residues.

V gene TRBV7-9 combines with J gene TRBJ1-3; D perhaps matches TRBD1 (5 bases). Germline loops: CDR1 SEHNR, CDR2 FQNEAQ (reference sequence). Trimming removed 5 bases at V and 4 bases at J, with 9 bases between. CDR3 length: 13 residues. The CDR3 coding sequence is TGTGCCAGCAGCGGGACTTACGGAAACACCATATATTTT. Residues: CASSGTYGNTIYF.

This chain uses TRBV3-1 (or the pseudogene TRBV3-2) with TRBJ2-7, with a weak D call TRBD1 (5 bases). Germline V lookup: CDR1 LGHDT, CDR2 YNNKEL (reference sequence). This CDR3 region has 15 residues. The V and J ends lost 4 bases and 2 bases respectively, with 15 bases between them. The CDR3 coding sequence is TGTGCCAGCAGCCGCTCGGCAGGGCAAACCTACGAGCAGTACTTC. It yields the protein CASSRSAGQTYEQYF.

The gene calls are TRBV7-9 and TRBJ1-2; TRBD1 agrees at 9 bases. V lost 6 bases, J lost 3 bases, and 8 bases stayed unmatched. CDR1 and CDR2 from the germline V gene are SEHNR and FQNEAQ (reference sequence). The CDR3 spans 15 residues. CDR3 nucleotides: TGTGCCAGCAGTCATCCGGGACAGGGATACTATGGCTACACCTTC. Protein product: CASSHPGQGYYGYTF.

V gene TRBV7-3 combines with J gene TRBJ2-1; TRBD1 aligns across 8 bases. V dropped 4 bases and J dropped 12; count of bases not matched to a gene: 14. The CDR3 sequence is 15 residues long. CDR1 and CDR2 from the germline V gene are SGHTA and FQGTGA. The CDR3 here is CASSSSSGGFAGQFF. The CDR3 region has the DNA TGTGCCAGCAGCTCCTCGTCAGGGGGCTTTGCAGGGCAGTTCTTC.

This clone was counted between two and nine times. The CDR3 DNA reads TGTGCCAGCAGCGCCGCTAGGTTTCAGGGTGGCTACACCTTC. Encoded protein: CASSAARFQGGYTF. This chain links TRBV7-8 with TRBJ1-2; D possibly corresponds to TRBD1 (5 bases). Trimming took off 5 bases at V and 7 bases at J, with 17 bases between the two ends. Germline lookup yields CDR1 SGHVS and CDR2 FQNEAQ. CDR3 length: 14 residues.

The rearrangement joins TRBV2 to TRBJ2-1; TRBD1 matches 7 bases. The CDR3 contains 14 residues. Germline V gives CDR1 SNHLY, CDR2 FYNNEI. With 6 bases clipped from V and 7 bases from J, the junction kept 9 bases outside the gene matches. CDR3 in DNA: TGTGCCAGCAGGGATTGGACAGGTCGGAATGAGCAGTTCTTC. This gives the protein CASRDWTGRNEQFF.

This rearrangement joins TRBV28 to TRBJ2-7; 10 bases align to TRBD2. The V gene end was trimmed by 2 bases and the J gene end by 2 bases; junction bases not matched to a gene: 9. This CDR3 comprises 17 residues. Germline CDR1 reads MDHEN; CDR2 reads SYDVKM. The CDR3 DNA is TGTGCCAGCAGTTTACTTGCTAGCGGGAGTTGGGCCTACGAGCAGTACTTC. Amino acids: CASSLLASGSWAYEQYF.

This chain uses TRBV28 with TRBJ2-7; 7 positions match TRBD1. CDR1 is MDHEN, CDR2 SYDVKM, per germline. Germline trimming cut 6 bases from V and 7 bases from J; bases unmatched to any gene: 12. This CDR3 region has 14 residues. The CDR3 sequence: CASSRHRDSWEQYF. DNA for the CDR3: TGTGCCAGCAGCCGGCACAGGGACAGTTGGGAGCAGTACTTC.

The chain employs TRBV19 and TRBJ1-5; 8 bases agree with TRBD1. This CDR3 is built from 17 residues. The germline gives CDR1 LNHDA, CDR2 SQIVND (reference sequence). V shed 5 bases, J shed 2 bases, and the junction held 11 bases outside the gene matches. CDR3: CASSPRTGPVGNQPQHF. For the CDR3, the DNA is TGTGCCAGTAGTCCCCGGACAGGGCCCGTGGGCAATCAGCCCCAGCATTTT.

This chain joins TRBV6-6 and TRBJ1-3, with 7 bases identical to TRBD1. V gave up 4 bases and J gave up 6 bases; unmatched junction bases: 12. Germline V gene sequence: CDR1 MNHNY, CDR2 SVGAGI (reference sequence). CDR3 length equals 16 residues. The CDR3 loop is CASSSLTTGRVNTIYF. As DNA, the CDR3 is TGTGCCAGCAGTTCCCTAACGACAGGGCGGGTAAACACCATATATTTT.

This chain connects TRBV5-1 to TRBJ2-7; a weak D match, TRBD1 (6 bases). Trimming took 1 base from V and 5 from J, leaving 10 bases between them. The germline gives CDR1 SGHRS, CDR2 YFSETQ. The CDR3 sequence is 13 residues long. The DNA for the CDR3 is TGCGCCAGCAGCTTGACCACAGGGAACGAGCAGTACTTC. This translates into CASSLTTGNEQYF.

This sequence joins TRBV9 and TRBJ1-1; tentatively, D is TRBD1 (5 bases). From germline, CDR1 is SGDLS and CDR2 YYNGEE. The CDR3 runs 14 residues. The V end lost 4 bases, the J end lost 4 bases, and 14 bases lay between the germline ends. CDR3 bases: TGTGCCAGCAGCCCTCATGGGGGAGGCACTGAAGCTTTCTTT. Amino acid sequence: CASSPHGGGTEAFF.

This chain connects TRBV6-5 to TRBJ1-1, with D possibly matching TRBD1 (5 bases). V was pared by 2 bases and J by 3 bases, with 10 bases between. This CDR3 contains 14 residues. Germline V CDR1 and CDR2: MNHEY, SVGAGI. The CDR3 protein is CASSYQGSYTEAFF. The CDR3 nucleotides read TGTGCCAGCAGTTACCAGGGCAGCTACACTGAAGCTTTCTTT.

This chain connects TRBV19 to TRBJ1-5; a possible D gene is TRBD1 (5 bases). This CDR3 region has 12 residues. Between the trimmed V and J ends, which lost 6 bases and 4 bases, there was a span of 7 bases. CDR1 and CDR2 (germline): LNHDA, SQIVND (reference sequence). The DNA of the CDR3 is TGTGCCAGTAGACAGGTAAATCAGCCCCAGCATTTT. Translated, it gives CASRQVNQPQHF.

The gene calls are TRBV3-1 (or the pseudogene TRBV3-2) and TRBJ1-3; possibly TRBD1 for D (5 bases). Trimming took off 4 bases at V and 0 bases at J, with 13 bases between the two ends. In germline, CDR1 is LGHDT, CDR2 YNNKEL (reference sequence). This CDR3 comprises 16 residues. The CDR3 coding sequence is TGTGCCAGCAGCCCCGCAGGCAGGGACTCTGGAAACACCATATATTTT. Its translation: CASSPAGRDSGNTIYF.

The DNA for the CDR3 is TGTGCCAGTAGTATAGGGATGGGACAGACTGTCCAAAATGAGCAGTTCTTC. Translation gives CASSIGMGQTVQNEQFF. The rearrangement joins TRBV19 to TRBJ2-1; TRBD1 matches 7 bases. The V segment lost 1 base and the J segment 7 bases; nucleotides outside the gene matches: 13. Per the germline V gene, CDR1 is LNHDA and CDR2 is SQIVND (reference sequence). CDR3 length: 17 amino acids.

Here the CDR3 DNA reads TGTGCCAGCAGTTCTTACCGGACTAGCGGAAACACAGATACGCAGTATTTT. Its protein is CASSSYRTSGNTDTQYF. The rearrangement joins TRBV6-2 or TRBV6-3 to TRBJ2-3; 10 bases line up with TRBD2. This CDR3 spans 17 amino acids. Per germline, CDR1 MNHEY and CDR2 SVGEGT. V was pared by 4 bases and J by 2 bases, with 9 bases of the junction left unmatched.

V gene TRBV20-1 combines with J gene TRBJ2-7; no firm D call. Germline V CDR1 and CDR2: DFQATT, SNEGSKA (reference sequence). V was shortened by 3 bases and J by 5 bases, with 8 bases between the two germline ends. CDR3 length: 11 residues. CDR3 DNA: TGCAGTGCTAGGTCCCGTAACGAGCAGTACTTC. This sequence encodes CSARSRNEQYF.

CDR3 coding DNA: TGTGCCACCAGCAGAGCCCCAGGAGGGGAAGGCCATGGAAAACTGTTTTTT. It codes for CATSRAPGGEGHGKLFF. The chain couples TRBV15 to TRBJ1-4; D is possibly TRBD1 (5 bases). Looked up from germline, CDR1 is LNHNV and CDR2 is YYDKDF (reference sequence). This CDR3 has 17 residues. Trimming cost V 1 base and J 10 bases, with 22 bases left between them. Variable domain in full (rest from reference TRBV15 and TRBJ1-4): DAMVIQNPRYQVTQFGKPVTLSCSQTLNHNVMYWYQQKSSQAPKLLFHYYDKDFNNEADTPDNFQSRRPNTSFCFLDIRSPGLGDTAMYLCATSRAPGGEGHGKLFFGSGTQLSVL.

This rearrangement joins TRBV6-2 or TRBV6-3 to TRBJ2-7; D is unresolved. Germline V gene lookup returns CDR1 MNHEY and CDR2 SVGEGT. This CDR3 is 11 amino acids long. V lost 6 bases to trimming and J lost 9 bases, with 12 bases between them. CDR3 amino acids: CASSPRSGQYF. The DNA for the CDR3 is TGTGCCAGCAGCCCTAGATCGGGGCAGTACTTC.